Following are 6 T cell receptor beta chains from one sample sequenced in a study of response to subunit inactivated influenza vaccine (dated by TCRdb to the late 2010s). The method behind the library was RT-PCR. Sequencing relied on an Illumina HiSeq 2500. TCRdb ran its own pipeline on the public reads, namely fastp trimming at Q25 and MiXCR clone calling, and kept in-frame beta chains. Identical CDR3 protein sequences are pooled into one entry, listed with their most common genes and DNA. Across this sample there are a few hundred thousand distinct CDR3 sequences, with about 20% seen only once. About a tenth of the sample rests with the top ten. Material: PBMCs from blood, obtained approximately 20 months after vaccination. Receptor source: a man between 45 and 75 years old who received an inactivated influenza vaccine. Donor details come from another sample of the same person, matched by shared clones.

This clonotype was found a few times. The chain uses TRBV7-2 and TRBJ1-6, with D tentatively TRBD1 (5 bases). V lost 4 bases, J lost 6 bases, and 13 bases lay in between. In germline, CDR1 is SGHTA, CDR2 FQGNSA. The CDR3 covers 15 residues. DNA for the CDR3: TGTGCCAGCAGCTCGGACGGGGGTGGTAATTCACCCCTCCACTTT. Translation: CASSSDGGGNSPLHF.

This clonotype has just a few counts. The chain couples TRBV5-6 to TRBJ1-2; D uncertain. The germline V gene encodes CDR1 SGHDT and CDR2 YYEEEE. Deletions cut 0 bases from V and 4 bases from J, with 13 bases between. This CDR3 has 15 amino acids. In DNA, the CDR3 is TGTGCCAGCAGCTTGGGAATAGTTTTCTTCTATGGCTACACCTTC. This codes for CASSLGIVFFYGYTF.

The chain joins TRBV30 to TRBJ1-4; D is uncertain. Deletions cut 3 bases from V and 8 bases from J, with 10 bases between. The germline V gene encodes CDR1 GTSNPN and CDR2 SVGIG (reference sequence). This CDR3 has 12 residues. The CDR3 nucleotides read TGTGCCTGGAGCCGGTCGGGGGAAAAACTGTTTTTT. Amino acids: CAWSRSGEKLFF.

This clonotype was seen ten or more times. This chain joins TRBV9 and TRBJ1-4; 7 bases align to TRBD1. The CDR3 runs to 14 residues. V dropped 3 bases and J dropped 8; count of bases not matched to a gene: 7. Germline CDR1 is SGDLS and CDR2 is YYNGEE. The CDR3 bases are TGTGCCAGCAGCGAGGGGGCAGGGCTGGAAAAACTGTTTTTT. This gives the protein CASSEGAGLEKLFF.

Only a few counts were recorded for this clonotype. The V gene is TRBV10-3, the J gene TRBJ2-2; TRBD2 agrees at 7 bases. This CDR3 region has 15 residues. Germline CDR1 reads ENHRY; CDR2 reads SYGVKD. Trimming at V came to 4 bases and at J to 5 bases, leaving 7 bases not matched to a gene. This CDR3 is CAISVGGSGTGELFF. As DNA, the CDR3 is TGTGCCATCAGTGTTGGCGGGAGTGGTACCGGGGAGCTGTTTTTT.

This clonotype was recorded a few times. This rearrangement joins TRBV27 to TRBJ2-2; no reliable D call. This CDR3 has 13 amino acids. CDR1 is MNHEY and CDR2 is SMNVEV in the germline V gene (reference sequence). Trimming removed 0 bases at V and 7 bases at J, with 6 bases between. Here the CDR3 DNA reads TGTGCCAGCAGTTTATCGATGAGCGGGGAGCTGTTTTTT. It encodes CASSLSMSGELFF.